This T cell receptor beta chain was identified during a study of blood T cell repertoires in COVID-19. In the study overall: The United States, Italy and Spain supplied acute and convalescent COVID-19 samples. From T cells, B-cell-depleted T cells, or PBMCs came the material, which was cDNA or gDNA.

Seattle-derived patients entered the study during active infection and were followed longitudinally. Original analysis: Amplifying reference gene primers gave estimates of nucleated cell counts. Sequenced by immunoSEQ multiplex PCR; TCRdb stores in-frame clones only, minus some. That table furnishes V, J and clone size, whereas the DNA furnished D and trimming. The sample lists about 260,000 clones, around 87% occurring once. The CDR3 extends over 14 amino acids. V was clipped by 7 bases and J by 0 bases, with 12 bases between them. From germline, CDR1 is LNHDA and CDR2 SQIVND (reference sequence). The sequence was obtained from a woman between 55 and 75 years old with COVID-19, enrolled during active disease. V gene TRBV19 combines with J gene TRBJ1-2; possibly TRBD1 for D (6 bases). Material for sequencing was peripheral blood. The CDR3 loop reads CASKQGEANYGYTF. Written as DNA, the CDR3 is TGTGCCAGTAAACAGGGCGAAGCTAACTATGGCTACACCTTC.